This T cell receptor delta chain is from a study of gamma-delta T cells after stem cell transplantation. The CDR3 has 16 residues. CDR1 GEAIGNYY and CDR2 EKD come from the germline V gene. Trimming took 4 bases from V and 2 from J; bases not matched to a gene: 8. TCRdb re-called the RT-PCR reads via CATT. The sample carries approximately 2,900 delta-chain clones, approximately 28% recorded once. This rearrangement joins TRDV2 to TRDJ1; 11 nucleotides match TRDD3. The sequence came from a human donor. It is not recorded whose cells these are; they may come from a transplant donor. Sequences were obtained from gamma-delta T cells. The CDR3 sequence: CACDNLGDTLTDKLIF. In DNA form, the CDR3 reads TGTGCCTGTGATAACCTGGGGGATACTCTTACCGATAAACTCATCTTT.